This passage covers 31 T cell receptor beta chains from one sample sequenced in a study of cytomegalovirus exposure and HLA in healthy donors. In the PCR, 60 Vbeta and 13 Jbeta primers were used. Sequencing was performed with immunoSEQ multiplex PCR; in TCRdb, only in-frame clones are kept and a portion is missing. Of approximately 130,000 clones in the sample, roughly four fifths were seen once. The sample taken for sequencing was PBMCs. These receptors came from a man between 35 and 55 years old in good health and CMV-seronegative.

This clone occurred once. This rearrangement joins TRBV29-1 to TRBJ2-1; weak D call: TRBD2 (5 bases). V lost 3 bases to trimming and J lost 4 bases, with 10 bases between them. Looked up from germline, CDR1 is SQVTM and CDR2 is ANQGSEA. The CDR3 spans 13 residues. Written as DNA, the CDR3 is TGCAGCGTTGAGCCTACTAGGTACAATGAGCAGTTCTTC. Residues: CSVEPTRYNEQFF.

The rearrangement uses TRBV6-5 and TRBJ1-1, with a weak D call TRBD1 (6 bases). The CDR3 loop spans 14 amino acids. Germline V gene lookup returns CDR1 MNHEY and CDR2 SVGAGI. The V end lost 2 bases, the J end lost 3 bases, and 10 bases lay between the germline ends. This chain's CDR3 is CASSYNRVDTEAFF. CDR3 coding DNA: TGTGCCAGCAGTTACAACAGGGTTGACACTGAAGCTTTCTTT.

The chain employs TRBV23-1 and TRBJ1-1; a weak D match, TRBD1 (6 bases). TRBV23-1 is assigned to the ORF class and has an uncertain function. Trimming cost V 2 bases and J 1 base, with 29 bases left between them. This CDR3 has 21 amino acids. The CDR3 coding sequence is TGCGCCAGCAGTCAAGGGGCAAAAGACGCACAGGAGGGAGGGGGGAACACTGAAGCTTTCTTT. This sequence encodes CASSQGAKDAQEGGGNTEAFF.

To note about this clone: An end of the junction does not agree with germline; a read error may underlie this. The chain couples TRBV14 to TRBJ2-4, with D tentatively TRBD1 (5 bases). Looked up from germline, CDR1 is SGHDN and CDR2 is FVKESK. The CDR3 contains 20 residues. The CDR3 DNA is TGTGCCAGCGGCCAAGAAGGGGTTGTGGATGGCAGTTGGGGCAAAAACATTCAGTACTTC. Residues: CASGQEGVVDGSWGKNIQYF.

This rearrangement joins TRBV7-9 to TRBJ1-1; D is undetermined. Trimming took off 2 bases at V and 0 bases at J, with 10 bases between the two ends. Germline CDR1 reads SEHNR; CDR2 reads FQNEAQ (reference sequence). The CDR3 totals 15 residues. CDR3 loop: CASSLLSAVNTEAFF. For the CDR3, the DNA is TGTGCCAGCAGCTTACTTTCCGCGGTGAACACTGAAGCTTTCTTT. Together with reference TRBV7-9 and TRBJ1-1, the CDR3 gives the full variable domain: DTGVSQNPRHKITKRGQNVTFRCDPISEHNRLYWYRQTLGQGPEFLTYFQNEAQLEKSRLLSDRFSAERPKGSFSTLEIQRTEQGDSAMYLCASSLLSAVNTEAFFGQGTRLTVV.

The chain is built from TRBV27 and TRBJ2-6; D remains ambiguous. Germline CDR1 is MNHEY and CDR2 is SMNVEV (reference sequence). Trimming took off 5 bases at V and 1 base at J, with 9 bases between the two ends. The CDR3 runs to 15 residues. CDR3 loop: CASSPIRSGANVLTF. The DNA for the CDR3 is TGTGCCAGCAGTCCGATCAGGTCTGGGGCCAACGTCCTGACTTTC.

Worth noting for this clone: Different DNA sequences within this sample yield the same CDR3. The CDR3 DNA is TGTGCCAGCAGCGTGGGAGCGGATACGCAGTATTTT. As protein: CASSVGADTQYF. The chain has TRBV9 and TRBJ2-3, with D maybe TRBD2 (5 bases). Trimming cost V 2 bases and J 6 bases, with 7 bases left between them. CDR3 length: 12 amino acids. CDR1 SGDLS and CDR2 YYNGEE come from the germline V gene.

The chain combines TRBV14 with TRBJ1-2; TRBD1 might be the D (5 bases). From germline, CDR1 is SGHDN and CDR2 FVKESK. The CDR3 has 14 residues. Trimming took 0 bases from V and 5 from J, leaving 10 bases between them. CDR3 in amino acids: CASSQDWAGYGYTF. The CDR3 DNA reads TGTGCCAGCAGCCAAGATTGGGCAGGGTATGGCTACACCTTC.

In nucleotides, the CDR3 is TGTGCCTGGAGTTCCGGGAATTCATACGAGCAGTACTTC. Its translation: CAWSSGNSYEQYF. The chain employs TRBV30 and TRBJ2-7; a weak D match, TRBD2 (5 bases). Trimming took off 2 bases at V and 4 bases at J, with 12 bases between the two ends. Germline V CDR1 and CDR2: GTSNPN, SVGIG (reference sequence). This CDR3 has 13 amino acids.

The J gene is TRBJ2-7, the V gene TRBV28; D is perhaps TRBD1 (6 bases). Trimming shortened V by 4 bases and J by 4 bases, and 14 bases separated the two germline ends. The CDR3 contains 14 residues. Per germline, CDR1 MDHEN and CDR2 SYDVKM. CDR3 bases: TGTGCCAGCAGTTCTGGGACATACGGTTACGAGCAGTACTTC. It encodes CASSSGTYGYEQYF.

This rearrangement joins TRBV23-1 to TRBJ2-7; a possible D gene is TRBD1 (6 bases). TRBV23-1 is placed among ORFs of uncertain function. The length of the CDR3 is 13 residues. The V gene lost 6 bases and the J gene lost 6 bases, with 15 bases spanning the gap. Here the CDR3 reads CASRGWGPIEQYF. The DNA of the CDR3 is TGCGCCAGCAGGGGATGGGGGCCCATCGAGCAGTACTTC.

This clone has a handful of counts. This chain joins TRBV18 and TRBJ2-5; no reliable D call. The CDR3 covers 17 residues. From germline, CDR1 is KGHSH and CDR2 LQKENI. Trimming shortened V by 2 bases and J by 5 bases, and 21 bases separated the two germline ends. The CDR3 nucleotides are TGTGCCAGCTCACCAAACCAGAACCGGGTCCCTGGGGAGACCCAGTACTTC. This gives the protein CASSPNQNRVPGETQYF.

The rearrangement joins TRBV7-9 to TRBJ2-5; tentatively, D is TRBD2 (5 bases). The CDR3 has 15 residues. Germline CDR1 is SEHNR and CDR2 is FQNEAQ (reference sequence). V gave up 5 bases and J gave up 3 bases, with 16 bases separating them. The CDR3 DNA follows: TGTGCCAGCAGCCGGAGCGGAAATACTAAAGAGACCCAGTACTTC. Translation: CASSRSGNTKETQYF.

The count of this clone is one. The rearrangement joins TRBV2 to TRBJ2-5; D is perhaps TRBD1 (5 bases). There are 14 residues in the CDR3. V was clipped by 6 bases and J by 3 bases, with 14 bases between them. Germline V CDR1 and CDR2: SNHLY, FYNNEI. The CDR3: CASRAQGLEETQYF. The CDR3 DNA sequence: TGTGCCAGCAGGGCCCAGGGATTAGAAGAGACCCAGTACTTC. Variable domain in full (rest from reference TRBV2 and TRBJ2-5): EPEVTQTPSHQVTQMGQEVILRCVPISNHLYFYWYRQILGQKVEFLVSFYNNEISEKSEIFDDQFSVERPDGSNFTLKIRSTKLEDSAMYFCASRAQGLEETQYFGPGTRLLVL.

The rearrangement joins TRBV29-1 to TRBJ2-7, with TRBD1 as a possible D gene (6 bases). Germline-derived CDR1 and CDR2 are SQVTM and ANQGSEA. Trimming stripped 7 bases from V and 4 bases from J, with 17 bases between. The CDR3 extends over 13 amino acids. The CDR3 nucleotides read TGCAGCGCCCAAAAAGGGGGAGAGTACGAGCAGTACTTC. Translated: CSAQKGGEYEQYF.

V is TRBV7-9 and J is TRBJ2-1; D remains unclear. V was cut by 3 bases and J by 6 bases, with 12 bases left in between. Germline-derived CDR1 and CDR2 are SEHNR and FQNEAQ (reference sequence). This CDR3 comprises 14 residues. The DNA for the CDR3 is TGTGCCAGCAGCTTGGGCCAGCCGCCCAATGAGCAGTTCTTC. Amino acid sequence: CASSLGQPPNEQFF.

The chain joins TRBV19 to TRBJ2-3, with D possibly being TRBD1 (6 bases). The CDR3 is 15 residues long. Between the trimmed V and J ends, which lost 5 bases and 0 bases, there was a span of 12 bases. The germline V gene has CDR1 LNHDA and CDR2 SQIVND (reference sequence). CDR3 nucleotide sequence: TGTGCCAGTAGTGGGCAGGGGATCAGCACAGATACGCAGTATTTT. Translation: CASSGQGISTDTQYF.

This chain uses TRBV6-5 with TRBJ1-2, with 7 positions matching TRBD1. J gave up 4 bases and V 6 bases, and 8 bases lay outside the gene matches. This CDR3 region has 14 residues. Germline CDR1 and CDR2: MNHEY and SVGAGI. The DNA of the CDR3 is TGTGCCAGCAGAAAACCAGGGGGAGGCTATGGCTACACCTTC. Protein sequence: CASRKPGGGYGYTF.

The rearrangement uses TRBV9 and TRBJ2-5; a possible D gene is TRBD1 (6 bases). Germline CDR1 SGDLS, CDR2 YYNGEE. Trimming took off 0 bases at V and 2 bases at J, with 14 bases between the two ends. The CDR3 loop spans 16 amino acids. CDR3 residues: CASSVAPQGRQETQYF. The DNA of the CDR3 is TGTGCCAGCAGCGTAGCCCCCCAGGGGCGACAAGAGACCCAGTACTTC.

V is TRBV11-2 and J is TRBJ2-2; no definite D call. CDR1 and CDR2 from the germline V gene are SGHAT and FQNNGV. Trimming pared 5 bases from V and 5 bases from J, leaving 18 bases between. The CDR3 sequence is 16 residues long. CDR3 nucleotides: TGTGCCAGCAGCCCCCTGTTCAGTTTTGCAACCGGGGAGCTGTTTTTT. As protein: CASSPLFSFATGELFF.

The chain uses TRBV5-1 and TRBJ1-5, with D perhaps matching TRBD1 (6 bases). The germline V gene has CDR1 SGHRS and CDR2 YFSETQ. CDR3 length: 17 residues. Trimming took 4 bases from V and 7 from J, leaving 24 bases between them. The CDR3 loop is CASSPEGDTGLGQPQHF. The CDR3 DNA reads as TGCGCCAGCAGCCCAGAAGGGGACACAGGGTTGGGGCAGCCCCAGCATTTT. The full variable domain, rest sourced from reference TRBV5-1 and TRBJ1-5, is KAGVTQTPRYLIKTRGQQVTLSCSPISGHRSVSWYQQTPGQGLQFLFEYFSETQRNKGNFPGRFSGRQFSNSRSEMNVSTLELGDSALYLCASSPEGDTGLGQPQHFGDGTRLSIL.

This chain joins TRBV5-1 and TRBJ2-3; 8 bases map to TRBD1. CDR1 and CDR2 (germline): SGHRS, YFSETQ. Trimming removed 5 bases from V and 3 bases from J; junction bases left unmatched: 5. The CDR3 loop spans 14 amino acids. The CDR3 here is CASSQGAGTDTQYF. For the CDR3, the DNA is TGCGCCAGCAGTCAGGGGGCGGGAACAGATACGCAGTATTTT.

This sequence joins TRBV14 and TRBJ2-7; 9 bases align to TRBD2. The CDR3 is made up of 14 amino acids. The V gene's germline CDR1 is SGHDN and CDR2 FVKESK. V lost 2 bases to trimming and J lost 5 bases; unmatched junction nucleotides: 4. The CDR3 DNA sequence: TGTGCCAGCAGCCAATCCCTAGCGGGACACGAGCAGTACTTC. Protein sequence: CASSQSLAGHEQYF.

The count of this clone is one. This chain connects TRBV29-1 to TRBJ2-3; TRBD2 matches at 8 bases. The CDR3 totals 13 residues. Germline loops: CDR1 SQVTM, CDR2 ANQGSEA. V lost 4 bases, J lost 6 bases, and 6 bases stayed unmatched. The DNA for the CDR3 is TGCAGCGTTGTGCGGGGGGCGGGGGATACGCAGTATTTT. It yields the protein CSVVRGAGDTQYF.

This clone was seen just once. This chain uses TRBV5-4 with TRBJ2-5; TRBD2 aligns across 13 bases. The J call is doubtful: the DNA matches TRBJ2-7 better. CDR1 and CDR2 (germline): SGHNT, YYREEE (reference sequence). The CDR3 runs to 15 residues. The CDR3 DNA reads as TGTGCCAGCAGTTCCGGGACTAGCGGGAAATACGAGCAGTACTTC. Amino acid sequence: CASSSGTSGKYEQYF.

The J gene is TRBJ1-5, the V gene TRBV5-8, with no clear D. Germline V CDR1 and CDR2: SGHTS, YDEGEE. The CDR3 length is 13 residues. Between the trimmed V and J ends, which lost 4 bases and 9 bases, there was a span of 14 bases. CDR3 coding DNA: TGTGCCAGCAGCCCCGGGAACCCTGGGCCCCAGCATTTT. Its protein is CASSPGNPGPQHF. Based on the CDR3 plus reference TRBV5-8 and TRBJ1-5, the full variable domain is EAGVTQSPTHLIKTRGQQATLRCSPISGHTSVYWYQQALGLGLQFLLWYDEGEERNRGNFPPRFSGRQFPNYSSELNVNALELEDSALYLCASSPGNPGPQHFGDGTRLSIL.

V is TRBV6-6 and J is TRBJ2-7; possible D gene TRBD2, 6 bases. Trimming removed 6 bases at V and 4 bases at J, with 7 bases between. Germline loops: CDR1 MNHNY, CDR2 SVGAGI (reference sequence). The CDR3 length is 11 residues. CDR3 in amino acids: CASRGGYEQYF. The CDR3 DNA follows: TGTGCCAGCAGGGGGGGTTACGAGCAGTACTTC.

This chain joins TRBV7-9 and TRBJ1-5; tentatively, D is TRBD1 (6 bases). The germline gives CDR1 SEHNR, CDR2 FQNEAQ (reference sequence). The V end was cut by 5 bases, the J end by 0 bases, with 8 bases between. There are 14 residues in the CDR3. The CDR3 loop is CASSPGDSNQPQHF. For the CDR3, the DNA is TGTGCCAGCAGCCCAGGGGATAGCAATCAGCCCCAGCATTTT.

The V call is TRBV7-2, the J call TRBJ1-4; 7 bases line up with TRBD1. CDR1 is SGHTA and CDR2 is FQGNSA in the germline V gene. V shed 5 bases and J 8 bases; nucleotides not matched to a gene: 8. This CDR3 contains 14 residues. In DNA form, the CDR3 reads TGTGCCAGCAGCCCCATCGGGACAGAAGAAAAACTGTTTTTT. It specifies CASSPIGTEEKLFF.

This clone was counted once. The CDR3 coding sequence is TGTGCCAGTAGTATCAAGGGACAGGGATTTCGAAACTATGGCTACACCTTC. Amino acid sequence: CASSIKGQGFRNYGYTF. The chain uses TRBV19 and TRBJ1-2, with 9 bases fitting TRBD1. The CDR3 totals 17 residues. The germline gives CDR1 LNHDA, CDR2 SQIVND (reference sequence). V lost 3 bases and J lost 2; bases outside the gene matches: 10.

The CDR3 region is CARSGLGVTTEAFF. The CDR3 DNA is TGTGCCAGGAGCGGGTTGGGGGTTACCACTGAAGCTTTCTTT. The genes are TRBV2 and TRBJ1-1; D possibly corresponds to TRBD1 (5 bases). The CDR3 has 14 amino acids. Trimming cost V 9 bases and J 4 bases, with 18 bases left between them. Germline assignment: CDR1 SNHLY and CDR2 FYNNEI.